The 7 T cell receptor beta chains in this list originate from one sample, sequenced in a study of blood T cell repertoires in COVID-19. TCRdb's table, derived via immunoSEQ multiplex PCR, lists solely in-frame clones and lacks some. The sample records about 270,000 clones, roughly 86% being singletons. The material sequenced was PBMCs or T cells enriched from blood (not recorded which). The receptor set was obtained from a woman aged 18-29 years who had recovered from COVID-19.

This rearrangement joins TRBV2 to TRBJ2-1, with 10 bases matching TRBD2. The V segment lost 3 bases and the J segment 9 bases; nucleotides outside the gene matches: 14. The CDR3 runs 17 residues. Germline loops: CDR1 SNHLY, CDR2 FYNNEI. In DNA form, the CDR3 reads TGTGCCAGCAGTGAGGGCAAACTAGCGGGACGGGTCCTTGAGCAGTTCTTC. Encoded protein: CASSEGKLAGRVLEQFF.

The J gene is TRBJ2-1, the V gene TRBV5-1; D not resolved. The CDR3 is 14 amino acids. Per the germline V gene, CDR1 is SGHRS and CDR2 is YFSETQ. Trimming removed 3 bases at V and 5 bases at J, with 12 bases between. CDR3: CASSYVYPDNEQFF. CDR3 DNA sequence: TGCGCCAGCAGCTACGTGTATCCAGACAATGAGCAGTTCTTC.

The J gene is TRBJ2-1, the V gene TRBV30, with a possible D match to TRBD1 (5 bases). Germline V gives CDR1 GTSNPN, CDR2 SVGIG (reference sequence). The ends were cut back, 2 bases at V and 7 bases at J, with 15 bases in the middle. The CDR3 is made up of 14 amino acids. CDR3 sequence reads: CAWSTQDHRNEQFF. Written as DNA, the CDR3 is TGTGCCTGGAGTACACAGGATCACAGGAATGAGCAGTTCTTC. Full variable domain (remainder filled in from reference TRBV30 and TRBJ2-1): SQTIHQWPATLVQPVGSPLSLECTVEGTSNPNLYWYRQAAGRGLQLLFYSVGIGQISSEVPQNLSASRPQDRQFILSSKKLLLSDSGFYLCAWSTQDHRNEQFFGPGTRLTVL.

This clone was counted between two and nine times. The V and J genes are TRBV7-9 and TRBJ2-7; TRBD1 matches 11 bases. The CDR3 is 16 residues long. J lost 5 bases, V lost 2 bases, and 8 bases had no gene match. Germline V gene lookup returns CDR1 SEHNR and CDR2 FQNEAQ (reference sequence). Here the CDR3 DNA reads TGTGCCAGCAGCTTAAATAGGGGGACAGGGGGAAACGAGCAGTACTTC. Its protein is CASSLNRGTGGNEQYF.

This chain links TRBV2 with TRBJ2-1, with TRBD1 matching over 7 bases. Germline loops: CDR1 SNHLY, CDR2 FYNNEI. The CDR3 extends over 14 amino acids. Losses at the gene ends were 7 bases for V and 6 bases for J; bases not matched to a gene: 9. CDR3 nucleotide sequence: TGTGCCAGCAACACCCGGGACAGCGGCAATGAGCAGTTCTTC. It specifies CASNTRDSGNEQFF.

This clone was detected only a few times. The CDR3 protein is CASSLDRGRRAFF. CDR3 DNA: TGTGCCAGCAGCTTAGATCGGGGTAGGAGAGCTTTCTTT. The chain combines TRBV11-3 with TRBJ1-1; D is unclear. CDR1 is SGHNT, CDR2 YENEEA, per germline. Trimming removed 0 bases from V and 10 bases from J, with 12 bases in between. The CDR3 runs 13 residues.

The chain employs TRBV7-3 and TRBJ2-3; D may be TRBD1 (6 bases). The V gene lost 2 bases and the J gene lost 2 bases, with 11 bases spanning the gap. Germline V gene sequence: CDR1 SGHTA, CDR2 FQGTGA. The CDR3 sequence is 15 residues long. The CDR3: CASSLGRGLTDTQYF. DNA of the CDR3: TGTGCCAGCAGCTTAGGCAGGGGCCTCACAGATACGCAGTATTTT.